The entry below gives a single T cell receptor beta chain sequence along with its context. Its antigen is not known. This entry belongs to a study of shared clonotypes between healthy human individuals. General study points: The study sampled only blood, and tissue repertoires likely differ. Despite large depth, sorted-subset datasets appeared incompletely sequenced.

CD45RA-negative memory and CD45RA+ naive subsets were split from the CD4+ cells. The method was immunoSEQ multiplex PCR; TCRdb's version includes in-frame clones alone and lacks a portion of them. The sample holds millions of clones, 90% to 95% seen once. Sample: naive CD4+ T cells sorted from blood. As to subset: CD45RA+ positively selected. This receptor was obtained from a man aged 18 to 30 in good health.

CDR3 DNA sequence: TGTGCCAGCAGCCCCGAGGGACTAGCGTATAATGAGCAGTTCTTC. It codes for CASSPEGLAYNEQFF. The rearrangement joins TRBV9 to TRBJ2-1; 10 bases are shared with TRBD2. Per germline, CDR1 SGDLS and CDR2 YYNGEE. The CDR3 extends over 15 amino acids. V shed 4 bases and J 7 bases; nucleotides not matched to a gene: 8.